This T cell receptor (beta chain) was captured by sequencing in a study of cytomegalovirus exposure and HLA in healthy donors. Background on the study: Roughly 80 million unique TCRs from HLA-typed donors were held in an early data release.

As to this clone: Its antigen is unknown.

The CDR3 consists of 14 residues. CDR1 and CDR2 from the germline V gene are LGHNA and YNFKEQ. Trimming stripped 1 base from V and 5 bases from J, with 8 bases between. The PCR ran on 60 Vbeta and 13 Jbeta primers. The table came from immunoSEQ multiplex PCR; TCRdb's copy has only in-frame clones and leaves some out. The table includes under 200,000 clones, around 87% detected once. Findings and caveats of the study: Researchers catalogued about 160 TCR beta chains as cytomegalovirus-associated. Presence/absence analyses assumed roughly uniform sequencing depth across donors, which may not hold.

Among the donors, all were healthy bone marrow donors. The TCR comes from a boy between 2 and 10 years old in good health and CMV-seronegative. Sequences were obtained from PBMCs. The V and J genes are TRBV4-2 and TRBJ2-2; no clear D. The CDR3 DNA reads TGTGCCAGCAGCCAAGGAGTTATTACCGGGGAGCTGTTTTTT. Protein product: CASSQGVITGELFF.